A selection of T cell receptor beta chains follows, all from one sample in a study of blood T cell repertoires in COVID-19. Only in-frame clones appear in the TCRdb table, and some are missing; sequencing was by immunoSEQ multiplex PCR. The data contain roughly 400,000 clones, 70% to 90% of them singletons. The source material was PBMCs or T cells enriched from blood (not recorded which). The receptors were sampled from a woman aged 18-35 years who had been exposed to COVID-19. The CDR3 runs from the conserved cysteine through the conserved F or W. Fields, in order: clone size, J gene, D gene, CDR3 length, V gene, CDR3 DNA, CDR3 protein. A D gene is named only where the DNA matches it firmly. The size entry is marked missing in some rows and otherwise reads once, few, many or a size class.

few,TRBJ2-7,TRBD1,15,TRBV7-9,TGTGCCAGCAGTTTAGATACAGGGGCCACCTACGAGCAGTACTTC,CASSLDTGATYEQYF
once,TRBJ2-2,TRBD2,15,TRBV19,TGTGCCAGTAGTATCGGGACTAGGACCACCGGGGAGCTGTTTTTT,CASSIGTRTTGELFF
-,TRBJ2-7,TRBD2,15,TRBV6-5,TGTGCCAGCAGCCCCCCAGTAGCGGGAGGTTCCGAGCAGTACTTC,CASSPPVAGGSEQYF
-,TRBJ2-7,-,13,TRBV6-5,TGTGCCAGCAGTTACTCGAGAGGGCCCGAGCAGTACTTC,CASSYSRGPEQYF
-,TRBJ2-5,-,14,TRBV9,TGTGCCAGCAGCGGGTCGGGGGGCAGGGAGACCCAGTACTTC,CASSGSGGRETQYF
-,TRBJ2-3,TRBD1,20,TRBV4-1,TGCGCCAGCAGCCAAGTGGGTCTAATTCCGGGGACAGGGTGGACAGATACGCAGTATTTT,CASSQVGLIPGTGWTDTQYF
-,TRBJ2-1,-,13,TRBV2,TGTGCCAGCAGGGGAAACCTAGCCAATGAGCAGTTCTTC,CASRGNLANEQFF
-,TRBJ2-7,-,14,TRBV11-2,TGTGCCAGCAGCTTGAACAGGGACGCCTACGAGCAGTACTTC,CASSLNRDAYEQYF
-,TRBJ1-1,TRBD1,14,TRBV4-3,TGCGCCAGCAGCACCGGACAGGGGTTGGCTGAAGCTTTCTTT,CASSTGQGLAEAFF
-,TRBJ1-1,-,15,TRBV6-5,TGTGCCAGCAGTTACTCCCAGGCCGGGAACACTGAAGCTTTCTTT,CASSYSQAGNTEAFF
-,TRBJ2-7,TRBD1,17,TRBV7-2,TGTGCCAGCAGCTTAGCGCCCCACTTGACAGGGCCCTACGAGCAGTACTTC,CASSLAPHLTGPYEQYF
-,TRBJ1-1,TRBD1,15,TRBV28,TGTGCCAGCAGTACTGTACCGGGACAGATTAAGGGAGCTTTCTTT,CASSTVPGQIKGAFF
-,TRBJ2-3,-,14,TRBV9,TGTGCCAGCAGCGTCAGGGGACACGCAGATACGCAGTATTTT,CASSVRGHADTQYF
-,TRBJ2-2,-,14,TRBV3-1/TRBV3-2,TGTGCCAGCAGCCAAGGTCAAAACACCGGGGAGCTGTTTTTT,CASSQGQNTGELFF
-,TRBJ1-1,-,16,TRBV25-1,TGTGCCAGCAGTGAATATGAACGGGGAATGAGCACTGAAGCTTTCTTT,CASSEYERGMSTEAFF
-,TRBJ2-7,TRBD1,15,TRBV28,TGTGCCAGCAGTGTGGTGGGGACAGGGGAGCGCGAGCAGTACTTC,CASSVVGTGEREQYF
-,TRBJ1-2,-,15,TRBV5-6,TGTGCCAGCAGCTCCTGGACTGCGGCAAGGTCTGGCTACACCTTC,CASSSWTAARSGYTF
-,TRBJ2-7,-,13,TRBV10-1,TGCGCCAGCAGTGAGATTAGGGGTTTGGAGCAGTACTTC,CASSEIRGLEQYF
-,TRBJ1-2,-,18,TRBV19,TGTGCCAGTAGAAACTTGGGGGCAGGTGGAGATGGGAACTATGGCTACACCTTC,CASRNLGAGGDGNYGYTF
-,TRBJ2-7,TRBD2,15,TRBV14,TGTGCCAGCAGCCAAGGGGGCGGGAGCAACTACGAGCAGTACTTC,CASSQGGGSNYEQYF
-,TRBJ1-1,-,12,TRBV30,TGTGCCTGGAGATCGGCGGTGACTGAAGCTTTCTTT,CAWRSAVTEAFF
-,TRBJ2-2,TRBD2,15,TRBV3-1/TRBV3-2,TGTGCCAGCAGCCGGGGACTAGCGGTGACCGGGGAGCTGTTTTTT,CASSRGLAVTGELFF
few,TRBJ2-1,-,12,TRBV7-2,TGTGCCAGCAGCCCAAATTCCAATGAGCAGTTCTTC,CASSPNSNEQFF
-,TRBJ2-7,-,13,TRBV14,TGTGCCAGCAGCCAAGTTCCTACCGACGAGCAGTACTTC,CASSQVPTDEQYF
-,TRBJ1-4,-,17,TRBV6-2/TRBV6-3,TGTGCCAGCAGTTACGGGGCGGGGGTCGCAGCTAATGAAAAACTGTTTTTT,CASSYGAGVAANEKLFF
-,TRBJ2-5,-,16,TRBV6-2/TRBV6-3,TGTGCCAGCAGTTACGGGCTTGGGAGTGGGCAAGAGACCCAGTACTTC,CASSYGLGSGQETQYF
few,TRBJ1-6,TRBD1,15,TRBV28,TGTGCCAGCAGTTGGACGGACAGGTTTAATTCACCCCTCCACTTT,CASSWTDRFNSPLHF
-,TRBJ2-3,-,16,TRBV5-1,TGCGCCAGCAGCTTGTACGGGAGCAAGAAGACAGATACGCAGTATTTT,CASSLYGSKKTDTQYF
once,TRBJ1-2,-,13,TRBV2,TGTGCCAGCAGTGAATTAGCAAATCATGGCTACACCTTC,CASSELANHGYTF
-,TRBJ2-1,TRBD2,15,TRBV4-1,TGCGCCAGCAGCCTCCACTGGGCTAGCGGGAATGAGCAGTTCTTC,CASSLHWASGNEQFF
-,TRBJ1-2,-,15,TRBV14,TGTGCCAGCAGCCAAGATAACGGGGGATACTATGGCTACACCTTC,CASSQDNGGYYGYTF
-,TRBJ2-7,TRBD2,14,TRBV7-2,TGTGCCAGCAGCTTAGCGGCGGGGGGATACGAGCAGTACTTC,CASSLAAGGYEQYF
-,TRBJ1-2,-,16,TRBV18,TGTGCCAGCTCACAGGCATCGGCAGGGGAAATCGATGGCTACACCTTC,CASSQASAGEIDGYTF
-,TRBJ2-5,TRBD2,14,TRBV28,TGTGCCAGCAAAGAGGGCGGGGGAAGGGAGACCCAGTACTTC,CASKEGGGRETQYF
-,TRBJ1-6,-,16,TRBV7-2,TGTGCCAGCAGCCCCCAGTCGGGCTCCTATAATTCACCCCTCCACTTT,CASSPQSGSYNSPLHF
-,TRBJ1-3,-,15,TRBV9,TGTGCCAGCAGCCATCGGACAGCCTCTGGAAACACCATATATTTT,CASSHRTASGNTIYF
-,TRBJ2-5,TRBD2,15,TRBV5-1,TGCGCCAGCAGCTATCAGCGGGGGGCAGTCGAGACCCAGTACTTC,CASSYQRGAVETQYF
-,TRBJ2-7,TRBD2,18,TRBV9,TGTGCCAGCAGCGTCGAGGGTGCTAGCGGGATCCCTTCGGACGAGCAGTACTTC,CASSVEGASGIPSDEQYF
-,TRBJ1-2,-,12,TRBV7-2,TGTGCCAGCAGCACCCGGTTATCTGGCTACACCTTC,CASSTRLSGYTF
few,TRBJ2-7,-,15,TRBV18,TGTGCCAGCTCAGCGGGACAGCGCGACCTCTACGAGCAGTACTTC,CASSAGQRDLYEQYF
-,TRBJ1-2,TRBD1,11,TRBV29-1,TGCAGCGTTACAGGGGAGGCTGGCTACACCTTC,CSVTGEAGYTF
-,TRBJ2-7,TRBD2,15,TRBV18,TGTGCCAGCTCCCAGGGACTAGCGGCAGAAGGGGGGCAGTACTTC,CASSQGLAAEGGQYF
once,TRBJ2-3,TRBD2,16,TRBV6-1,TGTGCCAGCAGTGCCCGGACTAGCGGGAGTTCAGATACGCAGTATTTT,CASSARTSGSSDTQYF
-,TRBJ2-7,TRBD1,13,TRBV29-1,TGCAGCGTTGAAGGCAGGGGGCTGTACGAGCAGTACTTC,CSVEGRGLYEQYF
-,TRBJ2-7,TRBD1,16,TRBV4-1,TGCGCCAGCAGCCAGAACCGGGACAGGGTGTTGGTCGAGCAGTACTTC,CASSQNRDRVLVEQYF
-,TRBJ1-1,-,12,TRBV29-1,TGCAGCGTGCTTACAGGGAACACTGAAGCTTTCTTT,CSVLTGNTEAFF
few,TRBJ1-2,TRBD1,12,TRBV2,TGTGCAGCTCCGGGACAGGGAGCTGGCTACACCTTC,CAAPGQGAGYTF
-,TRBJ1-4,TRBD1,15,TRBV7-6,TGTGCCAGCAGCTTAGGACAGGGGACAACCGAAAAACTGTTTTTT,CASSLGQGTTEKLFF
-,TRBJ2-2,TRBD2,18,TRBV29-1,TGCAGCGGGGAGGGTCGGCAGGGACGAACGTCGGGCACCGGGGAGCTGTTTTTT,CSGEGRQGRTSGTGELFF
-,TRBJ1-3,TRBD1,15,TRBV5-4,TGTGCCAGCAGTTATTATGGACAGGGTAGGAACACCATATATTTT,CASSYYGQGRNTIYF
-,TRBJ1-2,-,15,TRBV29-1,TGCAGCGTCCCCGGACAGACTACCTATAACTATGGCTACACCTTC,CSVPGQTTYNYGYTF
-,TRBJ2-5,TRBD2,16,TRBV18,TGTGCCAGCTCACCGGCGGCTAGCGGAAGACAAGAGACCCAGTACTTC,CASSPAASGRQETQYF
-,TRBJ2-7,TRBD1,15,TRBV19,TGTGCCAGTAGTAGGACAGGGATCGACTCCTACGAGCAGTACTTC,CASSRTGIDSYEQYF
few,TRBJ2-7,-,12,TRBV25-1,TGTGCCAGCAGTGACCGGGGAGAGGAGCAGTACTTC,CASSDRGEEQYF
-,TRBJ2-3,-,15,TRBV2,TGTGCCAGCCCGCAGGGACTGCTGAGCACAGATACGCAGTATTTT,CASPQGLLSTDTQYF